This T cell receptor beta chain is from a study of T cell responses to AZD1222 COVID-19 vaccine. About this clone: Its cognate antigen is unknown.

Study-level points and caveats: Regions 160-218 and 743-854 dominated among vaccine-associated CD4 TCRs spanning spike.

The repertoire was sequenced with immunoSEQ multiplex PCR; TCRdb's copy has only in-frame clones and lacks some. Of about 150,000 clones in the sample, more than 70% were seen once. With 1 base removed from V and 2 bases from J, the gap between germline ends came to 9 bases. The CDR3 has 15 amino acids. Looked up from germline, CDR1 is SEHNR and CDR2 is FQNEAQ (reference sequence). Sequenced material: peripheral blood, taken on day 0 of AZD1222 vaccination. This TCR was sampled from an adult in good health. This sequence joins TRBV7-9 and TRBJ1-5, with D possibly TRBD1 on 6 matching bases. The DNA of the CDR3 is TGTGCCAGCAGCTTAGAAGGGGGGGGCAATCAGCCCCAGCATTTT. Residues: CASSLEGGGNQPQHF.